This T cell receptor beta chain comes out of a study of cytomegalovirus exposure and HLA in healthy donors. The CDR3 runs 14 residues. Germline V gene sequence: CDR1 MNHEY, CDR2 SMNVEV (reference sequence). Trimming left V 2 bases short and J 3 bases short, with 7 bases between. It was with 60 Vbeta and 13 Jbeta primers that the PCR ran. The protocol was immunoSEQ multiplex PCR, while the TCRdb copy is restricted to in-frame clones and leaves out a portion. The sample yields 150,000 to 200,000 clones, about four fifths seen once. As regards this clone: The same CDR3 also results from other DNA sequences found in this sample.

The sample comprised PBMCs. The TCR originated in a boy aged 5-17 years in good health and CMV-seronegative. The rearrangement links TRBV27 to TRBJ1-4; D call uncertain. DNA for the CDR3: TGTGCCAGCAGTTTACGAGGATCTAATGAAAAACTGTTTTTT. It translates to CASSLRGSNEKLFF.